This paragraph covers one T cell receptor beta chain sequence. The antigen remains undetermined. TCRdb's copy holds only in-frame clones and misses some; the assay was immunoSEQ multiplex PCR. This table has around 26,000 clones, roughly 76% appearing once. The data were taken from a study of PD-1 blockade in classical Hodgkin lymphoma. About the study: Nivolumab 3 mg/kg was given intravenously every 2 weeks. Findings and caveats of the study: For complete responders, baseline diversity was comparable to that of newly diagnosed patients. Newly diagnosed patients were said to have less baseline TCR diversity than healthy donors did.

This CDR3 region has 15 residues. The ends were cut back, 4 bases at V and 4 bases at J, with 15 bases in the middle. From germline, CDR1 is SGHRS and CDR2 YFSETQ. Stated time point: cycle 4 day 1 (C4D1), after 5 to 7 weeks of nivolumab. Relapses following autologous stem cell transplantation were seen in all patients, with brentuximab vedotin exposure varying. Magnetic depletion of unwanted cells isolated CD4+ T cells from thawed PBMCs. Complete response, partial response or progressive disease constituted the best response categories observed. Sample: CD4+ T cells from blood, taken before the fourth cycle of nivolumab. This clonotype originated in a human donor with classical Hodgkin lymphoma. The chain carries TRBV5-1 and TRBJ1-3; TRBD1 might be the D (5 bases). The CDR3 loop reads CASSITGTGGNTIYF. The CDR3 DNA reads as TGCGCCAGCAGCATAACCGGGACCGGGGGAAACACCATATATTTT.